This is a list of T cell receptor beta chains from one sample in a study of human T cells and chemical hapten exposure. In TCRdb, the RACE reads were re-called with MiXCR into one record per CDR3 protein. In the table there are about 350,000 distinct CDR3 sequences, 5.5% of which are singletons. The material sequenced was whole blood, taken in connection with sensitization to the hapten diphenylcyclopropenone (DPC). The receptors come from a woman aged 18-29 years with alopecia areata. Some clones in this sample may be carry-over from other donors' samples. Each CDR3 is given with its conserved first and last residue. Fields, in order: J gene, CDR3 length, V gene, D gene, clone size, CDR3 DNA, CDR3 protein. A D gene is named only where the DNA matches it firmly. A clone size is listed for some rows: how often the clone was seen (once, few, many), or a class if it is expanded.

TRBJ1-6	14	TRBV7-2	TRBD1	NA	TGTGCCAGCAAGCGACAGGGAGATAATTCACCCCTCCACTTT	CASKRQGDNSPLHF
TRBJ1-1	14	TRBV11-2	NA	NA	TGTGCCAGCAGCTTAGTGGGCGCGGACACTGAAGCTTTCTTT	CASSLVGADTEAFF
TRBJ1-2	15	TRBV12-3/TRBV12-4	NA	many	TGTGCCAGCAGTCTCGGAAGTGGTACTAACTATGGCTACACCTTC	CASSLGSGTNYGYTF
TRBJ1-6	13	TRBV5-5	NA	many	TGTGCCAGCAGCCTCCTTTTGGATTCACCCCTCCACTTT	CASSLLLDSPLHF
TRBJ1-3	14	TRBV25-1	NA	few	TGTGCCAGCAGTGAGGGGGTTTCTGGAAACACCATATATTTT	CASSEGVSGNTIYF
TRBJ2-1	16	TRBV12-3/TRBV12-4	NA	many	TGTGCCAGCAGTTTAGGTGTCACAGGGATTGGAAATGAGCAGTTCTTC	CASSLGVTGIGNEQFF
TRBJ2-5	13	TRBV12-3/TRBV12-4	NA	NA	TGTGCCAGCAGTTTAAGGCTAGATGAGACCCAGTACTTC	CASSLRLDETQYF
TRBJ2-1	15	TRBV2	TRBD2	many	TGTGCCAGCAGTGACGTTACTAGCGGGCAGGGCGAGCAGTTCTTC	CASSDVTSGQGEQFF
TRBJ1-5	15	TRBV6-6	NA	few	TGTGCCAGCAGTTACAACAGACAGTCCAATCAGCCCCAGCATTTT	CASSYNRQSNQPQHF
TRBJ1-1	13	TRBV5-4	NA	many	TGTGCCAGCAGCTTGGAGGGGCCCACTGAAGCTTTCTTT	CASSLEGPTEAFF
TRBJ2-3	13	TRBV7-2	NA	few	TGTGCCAGCAGCTTCAGAAGCTCAGATACGCAGTATTTT	CASSFRSSDTQYF
TRBJ2-1	18	TRBV4-1	TRBD2	few	TGCGCCAGCAGCCACAAAGGACTAGCGGGGAAGGAGGGCAATGAGCAGTTCTTC	CASSHKGLAGKEGNEQFF
TRBJ1-5	15	TRBV6-2/TRBV6-3	TRBD1	many	TGTGCCAGCAGTTACGGGACAGAGCTCAATCAGCCCCAGCATTTT	CASSYGTELNQPQHF
TRBJ2-3	16	TRBV6-5	TRBD2	NA	TGTGCCAGCAGTTACGTTGTAGCGGGGGGGCCAAATACGCAGTATTTT	CASSYVVAGGPNTQYF
TRBJ2-3	15	TRBV20-1	TRBD2	few	TGCAGTGCCCCTTCTAGCGGGGGGTGGTCAGATACGCAGTATTTT	CSAPSSGGWSDTQYF
TRBJ2-6	18	TRBV9	NA	few	TGTGCCAGCAGCGTAGCGAGGGACTTTAGCTCTGGGGCCAACGTCCTGACTTTC	CASSVARDFSSGANVLTF
TRBJ1-2	12	TRBV7-2	NA	many	TGTGCCAGCAGCTCAGGCCAGCATGGCTACACCTTC	CASSSGQHGYTF
TRBJ1-1	15	TRBV9	NA	many	TGTGCCAGCAGCGGAAACAGAGATCTGAACACTGAAGCTTTCTTT	CASSGNRDLNTEAFF
TRBJ2-5	15	TRBV4-3	TRBD2	few	TGCGCCAGCAGCCGCTTACTAGCGGTCGAAGAGACCCAGTACTTC	CASSRLLAVEETQYF
TRBJ1-1	14	TRBV9	NA	few	TGTGCCAGCAGCGTAGCCCCTCAAGACACTGAAGCTTTCTTT	CASSVAPQDTEAFF
TRBJ1-1	14	TRBV6-4	TRBD1	many	TGTGCCAGCAGTATGGTAGGGGGCAAGGCTGAAGCTTTCTTT	CASSMVGGKAEAFF
TRBJ2-3	15	TRBV5-1	NA	few	TGCGCCAGCAGCCGAATAGGGGAGAACACAGATACGCAGTATTTT	CASSRIGENTDTQYF
TRBJ2-7	16	TRBV4-3	NA	NA	TGCGCCAGCAGCCAAGATCTAAGGGCAGGAACCTACGAGCAGTACTTC	CASSQDLRAGTYEQYF
TRBJ2-1	14	TRBV3-1	TRBD2	many	TGTGCCAGCAGGAGGGGACTAGCGGGGAATGAGCAGTTCTTC	CASRRGLAGNEQFF
TRBJ2-3	14	TRBV18	NA	NA	TGTGCCAGCTCACCCCGGCGGTCCACAGATACGCAGTATTTT	CASSPRRSTDTQYF
TRBJ2-5	14	TRBV4-2	NA	NA	TGTGCCAGCAGCCAAGTAGACAGACAAGAGACCCAGTACTTC	CASSQVDRQETQYF
TRBJ2-7	15	TRBV4-1	NA	few	TGCGCCAGCAGCCAAGAAGAGACAGGAGCCTACGAGCAGTACTTC	CASSQEETGAYEQYF
TRBJ1-1	15	TRBV12-3/TRBV12-4	TRBD1	few	TGTGCCAGCAGTTTGGACAGGGGGCAGAACACTGAAGCTTTCTTT	CASSLDRGQNTEAFF
TRBJ1-2	13	TRBV12-5	NA	NA	TGTGCTAGTGGTTTAACAGGGAACTATGGCTACACCTTC	CASGLTGNYGYTF
TRBJ1-4	15	TRBV7-8	TRBD1	many	TGTGCCAGCAGCTACAACAGCGGGACAGGAGAAAAACTGTTTTTT	CASSYNSGTGEKLFF
TRBJ2-3	15	TRBV24-1	TRBD1	many	TGTGCCACCAGTGATGACAGGGGGCGCGAAGATACGCAGTATTTT	CATSDDRGREDTQYF
TRBJ2-3	17	TRBV5-1	TRBD2	few	TGCGCCAGCAGCCGGTCATCGGGGGGGCCTCTCACAGATACGCAGTATTTT	CASSRSSGGPLTDTQYF
TRBJ2-6	19	TRBV7-9	NA	many	TGTGCCAGCAGCTCCATCCCCGGGACGGGGAGTGATGGGGCCAACGTCCTGACTTTC	CASSSIPGTGSDGANVLTF
TRBJ1-5	15	TRBV4-3	NA	many	TGCGCCAGCAGCCAAGATAAGGAGTCGTATCAGCCCCAGCATTTT	CASSQDKESYQPQHF
TRBJ2-6	17	TRBV27	NA	NA	TGTGCCAGCAGTCCAGACCCCAGGGGCGCTGGGGCCAACGTCCTGACTTTC	CASSPDPRGAGANVLTF
TRBJ1-1	14	TRBV20-1	NA	many	TGCAGTGCTAGAGGGGTAGCGGCGGGCACTGAAGCTTTCTTT	CSARGVAAGTEAFF
TRBJ2-1	15	TRBV18	NA	NA	TGTGCCAGCTCACTGTCTACGGGCTCCTACAATGAGCAGTTCTTC	CASSLSTGSYNEQFF
TRBJ1-5	13	TRBV3-1	TRBD1	few	TGTGCCAGCAGCGGTGGGACAGGTTCCTTTTTACGATTT	CASSGGTGSFLRF